This paragraph reports one TCR beta chain. Its antigen remains unidentified. The V gene's germline CDR1 is MGHRA and CDR2 YSYEKL. V dropped 4 bases and J dropped 4 bases, with 11 bases sitting between them. The CDR3 spans 13 residues. This entry comes from a study of cytomegalovirus exposure and HLA in healthy donors. Study-wide findings and caveats: Among CMV-associated TCR beta chains, most appeared HLA-restricted in a later analysis.

PCR used 60 Vbeta primers and 13 Jbeta primers. TCRdb's copy holds only in-frame clones and misses some; the assay was immunoSEQ multiplex PCR. Here the sample spans about 100,000 clones, 73% being singletons. The material sequenced was PBMCs. This TCR derives from a man in his forties or fifties in good health and CMV-seronegative. The gene calls are TRBV4-1 and TRBJ2-7, with D possibly being TRBD1 (5 bases). DNA of the CDR3: TGCGCCAGCAGCCTCCCAGGGCGGTACGAGCAGTACTTC. Translating it yields CASSLPGRYEQYF.